This is a list of T cell receptor beta chains from one sample in a study of post-analysis software for immune sequencing data. Each CDR3 protein gets one entry after TCRdb re-called the PCR reads with MiXCR. This table holds about 560,000 distinct CDR3 sequences, roughly 47% found once. The specimen sequenced was blood. These receptors originate from a girl aged 5 to 17 with multiple sclerosis. CDR3s leave out the opening cysteine and the closing phenylalanine or tryptophan.

cdr3_aa	v_call
ASSSLTVNSPLH	TRBV7-9
ATSDSLAQGNEQF	TRBV24-1
ASSQTTYYEQY	TRBV12-3/TRBV12-4
ASSRTDANTGELF	TRBV5-1
ASSLRSGARGYT	TRBV7-8
AISALENSYEQY	TRBV10-3
ASTPGRGRNEKLF	TRBV7-2
ALSMGVNTEAF	TRBV12-3/TRBV12-4
ASNHLGGNPRSYGYT	TRBV4-1
ASSLSAVNSGYEQY	TRBV27
ASSQENRYNEQY	TRBV4-2
AISPFMRGVNQETQY	TRBV10-3
ASTDRVSYEQY	TRBV12-3/TRBV12-4
SGSSRDLSSYEQY	TRBV20-1
ASSLSGKETQY	TRBV12-3/TRBV12-4
ASSLASWSSGNEQF	TRBV7-2
ASSLDWEDYEQY	TRBV12-3/TRBV12-4
ASSVYTGGYT	TRBV2
SARDADRAGQPQH	TRBV20-1
ASSLTGSGELF	TRBV5-1